Shown below are 12 T cell receptor beta chains from a single sample sequenced in a study of neurological immune-mediated disorders. One entry per CDR3 protein, called by TCRdb with MiXCR from the 5' RACE reads. The sample lists about 45,000 distinct CDR3 sequences, roughly 12% occurring once. Indicated time point: longitudinal time-point 3. The sequencing sample was made of PBMCs. The source is a man aged 25-40 years in good health.

This clonotype was picked up many times. V usage is TRBV6-6 and J usage is TRBJ2-7, with D possibly being TRBD2 (6 bases). V was cut by 0 bases and J by 0 bases, with 12 bases left in between. This CDR3 has 16 residues. CDR1 is MNHNY and CDR2 is SVGAGI in the germline V gene (reference sequence). The DNA of the CDR3 is TGTGCCAGCAGTTACTCGCTACAGACTAGCTCCTACGAGCAGTACTTC. This encodes CASSYSLQTSSYEQYF.

This clonotype has at least ten counts. The chain's CDR3 is CASSLRQGAREFYTF. CDR3 DNA: TGCGCCAGCAGCCTAAGACAGGGGGCCAGGGAGTTCTACACCTTC. This rearrangement joins TRBV5-1 to TRBJ1-2, with 10 bases matching TRBD1. The CDR3 runs 15 residues. The V gene's germline CDR1 is SGHRS and CDR2 YFSETQ. The trim removed 4 bases at V and 10 bases at J, leaving 13 bases unmatched.

There are many counts of this clonotype. J is TRBJ2-1 and V is TRBV11-2; the match to TRBD2 covers 13 bases. Germline V lookup: CDR1 SGHAT, CDR2 FQNNGV. Unmatched junction bases numbered 6, after V lost 6 bases and J lost 7 bases. This CDR3 spans 15 amino acids. The CDR3 DNA reads TGTGCCAGCAGTTGGACTAGCGGGAGAGCAAATGAGCAGTTCTTC. Its protein is CASSWTSGRANEQFF.

As for this clonotype: One junction end does not reproduce the germline sequence, and a read error may be involved. This chain connects TRBV12-3 or TRBV12-4 to TRBJ2-1; TRBD1 might be the D (6 bases). This CDR3 has 13 amino acids. CDR3: CVSSSLQGNEQFF. CDR3 nucleotides: TGTGTCAGCAGTTCCCTACAGGGAAATGAGCAGTTCTTC.

This clonotype appeared many times. The CDR3 nucleotides read TGCGCCAGCAGCTTGCGGGACGGAGAAGCCTACGAGCAGTACTTC. Translated, it gives CASSLRDGEAYEQYF. The chain carries TRBV5-1 and TRBJ2-7; D might be TRBD1 or TRBD2, each matching 5 bases. From germline, CDR1 is SGHRS and CDR2 YFSETQ. CDR3 length: 15 residues. Trimming stripped 1 base from V and 2 bases from J, with 13 bases between.

This clonotype was counted ten times or more. The chain combines TRBV9 with TRBJ2-7; D may be TRBD2 (6 bases). The germline V gene has CDR1 SGDLS and CDR2 YYNGEE. The V gene lost 0 bases and the J gene lost 5 bases, with 15 bases spanning the gap. The CDR3 consists of 15 residues. The CDR3 protein is CASSVEGRQGDEQYF. The CDR3 nucleotides are TGTGCCAGCAGCGTAGAAGGGAGGCAAGGGGACGAGCAGTACTTC.

This clonotype was seen many times. The chain has TRBV12-3 or TRBV12-4 and TRBJ2-3; D might be TRBD1 or TRBD2, each matching 7 bases. V was clipped by 7 bases and J by 8 bases, with 16 bases between them. This CDR3 has 13 amino acids. The CDR3 sequence is CASIQGREATQYF. The CDR3 DNA reads as TGTGCCAGCATACAGGGGAGGGAGGCTACGCAGTATTTT.

This clonotype was recorded at least ten times. The CDR3 region has the DNA TGCGCCAGCAGCTTAGGGGGACCACAAGAGACCCAGTACTTC. Protein: CASSLGGPQETQYF. The V call is TRBV5-1, the J call TRBJ2-5; maybe TRBD1 (6 bases). This CDR3 has 14 amino acids. V dropped 2 bases and J dropped 2 bases, with 10 bases sitting between them. Germline loops: CDR1 SGHRS, CDR2 YFSETQ.

At least ten counts were recorded for this clonotype. This chain joins TRBV4-2 and TRBJ2-2; D is unresolved. The CDR3 has 16 residues. V was clipped by 4 bases and J by 0 bases, with 12 bases between them. CDR1 and CDR2 from the germline V gene are LGHNA and YNFKEQ. The CDR3 sequence is CASSPPAVANTGELFF. CDR3 DNA sequence: TGTGCCAGCAGCCCCCCCGCGGTAGCGAACACCGGGGAGCTGTTTTTT.

Worth noting for this clonotype: Since a much larger clone is just one base distant, this may be a read error. This rearrangement joins TRBV25-1 to TRBJ1-6; 8 nucleotides align to TRBD1. The CDR3 totals 15 residues. The V gene's germline CDR1 is MGHDK and CDR2 SYGVNS. The CDR3 protein is CVSSEADRGLSPLHF. The CDR3 coding sequence is TGTGTCAGCAGTGAAGCAGACAGGGGTCTATCACCCCTCCACTTT.

This clonotype occurred many times. The CDR3 sequence is CASSPGLLGEQFF. The CDR3 DNA follows: TGTGCCAGCAGCCCCGGCCTCCTTGGGGAGCAGTTCTTC. This chain links TRBV5-6 with TRBJ2-1; no reliable D call. Germline V gene lookup returns CDR1 SGHDT and CDR2 YYEEEE. Trimming shortened V by 4 bases and J by 10 bases, and 15 bases separated the two germline ends. This CDR3 has 13 residues. The entire variable domain, with the rest obtained from reference TRBV5-6 and TRBJ2-1, is as follows: DAGVTQSPTHLIKTRGQQVTLRCSPKSGHDTVSWYQQALGQGPQFIFQYYEEEERQRGNFPDRFSGHQFPNYSSELNVNALLLGDSALYLCASSPGLLGEQFFGPGTRLTVL.

The V and J genes are TRBV12-3 or TRBV12-4 and TRBJ2-1, with TRBD1 identical over 8 bases. The CDR3 is made up of 19 amino acids. The V gene end was trimmed by 6 bases and the J gene end by 4 bases; junction bases not matched to a gene: 20. DNA of the CDR3: TGTGCCAGCAGCTGGGGACAGGCCTTCGGCGAAAGGATGTACAATGAGCAGTTCTTC. Its translation: CASSWGQAFGERMYNEQFF.